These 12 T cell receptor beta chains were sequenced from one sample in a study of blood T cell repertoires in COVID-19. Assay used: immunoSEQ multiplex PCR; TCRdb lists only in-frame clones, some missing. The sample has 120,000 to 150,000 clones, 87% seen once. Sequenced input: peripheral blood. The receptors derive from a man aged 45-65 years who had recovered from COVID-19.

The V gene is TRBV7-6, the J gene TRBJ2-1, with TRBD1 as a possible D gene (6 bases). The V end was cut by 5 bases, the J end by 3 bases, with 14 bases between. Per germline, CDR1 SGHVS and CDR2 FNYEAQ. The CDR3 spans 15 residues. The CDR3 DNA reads TGTGCCAGCAGCCCCTCGGGACAACTCTACAATGAGCAGTTCTTC. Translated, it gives CASSPSGQLYNEQFF.

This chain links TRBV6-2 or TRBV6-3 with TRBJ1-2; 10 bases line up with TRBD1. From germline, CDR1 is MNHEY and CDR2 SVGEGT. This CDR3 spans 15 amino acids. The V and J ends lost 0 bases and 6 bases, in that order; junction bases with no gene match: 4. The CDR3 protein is CASSYSMGTGDGYTF. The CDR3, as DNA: TGTGCCAGCAGTTACTCGATGGGGACAGGGGATGGCTACACCTTC.

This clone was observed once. DNA of the CDR3: TGTGCCTGGACCGAATCCGGACAGAACCAGTATGGCTACACCTTC. Translation: CAWTESGQNQYGYTF. V usage is TRBV30 and J usage is TRBJ1-2, with TRBD1 as a possible D gene (6 bases). V lost 4 bases and J lost 5, with 20 bases in between. Germline CDR1 reads GTSNPN; CDR2 reads SVGIG (reference sequence). This CDR3 has 15 residues.

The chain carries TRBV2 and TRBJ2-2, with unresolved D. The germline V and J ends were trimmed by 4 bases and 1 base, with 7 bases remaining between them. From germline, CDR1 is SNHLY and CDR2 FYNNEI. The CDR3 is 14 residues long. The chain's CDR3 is CASSVYKNTGELFF. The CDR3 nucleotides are TGTGCCAGCAGTGTATATAAGAACACCGGGGAGCTGTTTTTT.

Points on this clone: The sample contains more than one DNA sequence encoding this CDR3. The CDR3 DNA sequence: TGTGCCAGCAGCCCGGACAGGGGGTCGTACGAGCAGTACTTC. It specifies CASSPDRGSYEQYF. The rearrangement links TRBV7-8 to TRBJ2-7; the match to TRBD1 covers 10 bases. Germline-derived CDR1 and CDR2 are SGHVS and FQNEAQ. Unmatched junction bases numbered 5, after V lost 5 bases and J lost 4 bases. This CDR3 contains 14 residues. Complete variable domain (other parts from reference TRBV7-8 and TRBJ2-7): GAGVSQSPRYKVAKRGQDVALRCDPISGHVSLFWYQQALGQGPEFLTYFQNEAQLDKSGLPSDRFFAERPEGSVSTLKIQRTQQEDSAVYLCASSPDRGSYEQYFGPGTRLTVT.

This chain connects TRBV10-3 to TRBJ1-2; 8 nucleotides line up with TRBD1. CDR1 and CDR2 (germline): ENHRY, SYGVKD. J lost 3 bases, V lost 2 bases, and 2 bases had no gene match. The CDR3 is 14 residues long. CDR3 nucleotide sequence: TGTGCCATCAGTGAGGGACAGGGTGACTATGGCTACACCTTC. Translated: CAISEGQGDYGYTF.

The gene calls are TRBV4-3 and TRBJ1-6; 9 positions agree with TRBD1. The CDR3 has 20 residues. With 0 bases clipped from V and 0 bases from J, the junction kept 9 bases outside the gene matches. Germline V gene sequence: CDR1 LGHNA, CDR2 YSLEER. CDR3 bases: TGCGCCAGCAGCCAAGATCTCATAACAGGGGGCCTCTCCTATAATTCACCCCTCCACTTT. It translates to CASSQDLITGGLSYNSPLHF.

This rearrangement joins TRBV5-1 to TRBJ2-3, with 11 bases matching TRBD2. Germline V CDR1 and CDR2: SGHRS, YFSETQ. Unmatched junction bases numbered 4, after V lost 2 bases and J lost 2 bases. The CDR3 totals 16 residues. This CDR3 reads CASSLELAGATDTQYF. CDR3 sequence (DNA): TGCGCCAGCAGCTTAGAACTAGCGGGGGCCACAGATACGCAGTATTTT.

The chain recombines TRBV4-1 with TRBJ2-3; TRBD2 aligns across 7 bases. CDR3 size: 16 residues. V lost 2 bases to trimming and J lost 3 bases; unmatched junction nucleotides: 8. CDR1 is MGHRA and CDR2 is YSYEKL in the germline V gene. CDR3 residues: CASSQPTRGETDTQYF. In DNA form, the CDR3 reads TGCGCCAGCAGCCAACCGACCCGGGGGGAGACAGATACGCAGTATTTT.

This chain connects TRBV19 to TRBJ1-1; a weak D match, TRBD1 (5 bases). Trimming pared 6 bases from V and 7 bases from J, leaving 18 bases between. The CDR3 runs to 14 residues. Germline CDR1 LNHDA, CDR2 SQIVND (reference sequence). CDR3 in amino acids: CASSPGGGIGEAFF. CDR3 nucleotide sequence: TGTGCCAGTAGCCCTGGGGGGGGGATCGGTGAAGCTTTCTTT.

As DNA, the CDR3 is TGTGCCAGCAGCGTAGGTCCTAGCGGGGGCTACGAGCAGTACTTC. Its protein product is CASSVGPSGGYEQYF. The rearrangement joins TRBV9 to TRBJ2-7, with 10 bases lining up with TRBD2. Germline CDR1 SGDLS, CDR2 YYNGEE. J gave up 3 bases and V 0 bases, and 3 bases lay outside the gene matches. The CDR3 runs 15 residues.

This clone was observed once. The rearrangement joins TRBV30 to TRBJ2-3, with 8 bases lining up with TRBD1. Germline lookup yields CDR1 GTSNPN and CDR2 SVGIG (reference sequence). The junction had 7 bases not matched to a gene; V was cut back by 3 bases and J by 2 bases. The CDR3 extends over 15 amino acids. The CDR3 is CAWREETGATDTQYF. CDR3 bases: TGTGCCTGGAGGGAGGAGACAGGGGCCACAGATACGCAGTATTTT.